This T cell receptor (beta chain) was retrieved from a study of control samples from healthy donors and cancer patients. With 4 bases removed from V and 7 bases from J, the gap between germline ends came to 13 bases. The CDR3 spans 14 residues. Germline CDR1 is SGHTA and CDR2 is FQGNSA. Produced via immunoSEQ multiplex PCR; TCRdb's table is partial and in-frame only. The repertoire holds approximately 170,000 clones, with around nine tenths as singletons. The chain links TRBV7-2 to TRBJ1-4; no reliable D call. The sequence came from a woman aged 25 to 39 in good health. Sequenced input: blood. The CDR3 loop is CASSSGRIGEKLFF. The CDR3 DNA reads TGTGCCAGCAGCTCAGGCCGAATAGGTGAAAAACTGTTTTTT. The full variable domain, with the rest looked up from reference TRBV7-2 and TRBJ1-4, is GAGVSQSPSNKVTEKGKDVELRCDPISGHTALYWYRQSLGQGLEFLIYFQGNSAPDKSGLPSDRFSAERTGGSVSTLTIQRTQQEDSAVYLCASSSGRIGEKLFFGSGTQLSVL.